This T cell receptor beta chain was sequenced during a study of cytomegalovirus exposure and HLA in healthy donors. Findings of the study overall: In a later analysis, HLA-associated beta chains showed higher expansion and lower generation probabilities than comparable chains. Later genetic work tied a missense DCLRE1C variant to beta-chain V and J trimming. Productive rates of about 90% or about 30% were seen for most TCR beta V segments in an earlier analysis. Sequencing likely caused a cluster of highly shared sequence variants.

With 60 Vbeta and 13 Jbeta primers, the PCR was carried out. Libraries were prepared by immunoSEQ multiplex PCR; TCRdb keeps only in-frame clonotypes and omits some of them. Among roughly 120,000 clones listed, approximately 70% were seen once. Trimming left V 6 bases short and J 1 base short, with 10 bases between. The germline V gene has CDR1 MNHEY and CDR2 SVGAGI. This CDR3 region has 14 residues. With respect to this clone: Its antigen is unknown.

The sample consisted of PBMCs. The TCR originated in a woman aged 25 to 39 in good health and CMV-seronegative. The J gene is TRBJ1-5, the V gene TRBV6-5; possible D gene TRBD1, 6 bases. The CDR3 region has the DNA TGTGCCAGCAGCTCGGACAGCAGCAATCAGCCCCAGCATTTT. It is translated as CASSSDSSNQPQHF.